This T cell receptor beta chain derives from a study of a mutant IDH1 vaccine in newly diagnosed glioma. Of note for this clone: Its antigen is not known.

Regarding time point: week 23, last vaccination. A single vaccine dose contained 300 ug of mutant IDH1 20-mer peptide, and topical imiquimod was used with it. Study-wide findings and caveats: It was around 93% of patients that developed vaccine-induced immune responses.

Profiling relied on immunoSEQ multiplex PCR, and the TCRdb table lists in-frame clones only, not all of them. The data hold about 30,000 clones, with 75% to 90% observed a single time. The clonotype was recovered from a woman aged 18-30 years with glioma. Sample: PBMCs, taken from a glioma patient whose treatment included an IDH1 peptide vaccine.

Here the CDR3 DNA reads TGTGCCAGCAGCCCACAGAACAGGGTGTGGGAAGAGACCCAGTACTTC. Translation: CASSPQNRVWEETQYF. V usage is TRBV7-9 and J usage is TRBJ2-5, with TRBD1 as a possible D gene (6 bases). The length of the CDR3 is 16 residues. Trimming cost V 5 bases and J 3 bases, with 19 bases left between them. The germline gives CDR1 SEHNR, CDR2 FQNEAQ (reference sequence). Full variable domain (outside the CDR3, taken from reference TRBV7-9 and TRBJ2-5): DTGVSQNPRHKITKRGQNVTFRCDPISEHNRLYWYRQTLGQGPEFLTYFQNEAQLEKSRLLSDRFSAERPKGSFSTLEIQRTEQGDSAMYLCASSPQNRVWEETQYFGPGTRLLVL.